This T cell receptor (beta chain) is drawn from a study of blood T cell repertoires in COVID-19. Germline loops: CDR1 MDHEN, CDR2 SYDVKM. The CDR3 is 13 amino acids. The V and J ends lost 6 bases and 8 bases, in that order; junction bases with no gene match: 9. Sequenced by immunoSEQ multiplex PCR; TCRdb stores in-frame clones only, minus some. The top ten clones hold about 4.1% of a sample with 250,000 to 350,000 clones, roughly 85% of them seen once. This receptor was taken from a woman aged 25 to 45 who had recovered from COVID-19. Material: PBMCs or T cells enriched from blood (not recorded which). V gene TRBV28 combines with J gene TRBJ1-2, with 7 bases identical to TRBD1. The CDR3 nucleotides read TGTGCCAGCAGCCCCGGACAGGTCCGAGGCTACACCTTC. It encodes CASSPGQVRGYTF.